This TCR beta chain came from a study of CD8 T cells in ankylosing spondylitis. This CDR3 region has 12 residues. V was pared by 6 bases and J by 3 bases, with 12 bases between. The germline V gene has CDR1 DFQATT and CDR2 SNEGSKA (reference sequence). Study-level findings and limits: Ankylosing spondylitis blood seemed to carry a telltale TCR beta motif made of under ten highly homologous variants. The disease-linked clones had a CD8+ phenotype and low blood frequencies. Clones linked to disease were reported to show significant enrichment in matched ankylosing spondylitis synovial fluid.

As to this clonotype: No antigen is known for it.

Quantitative 5'-RACE was performed with molecular barcodes, and it yielded the TCR beta libraries. In TCRdb, the 5' RACE reads were re-called with MiXCR into one record per CDR3 protein. The data show about 200,000 distinct CDR3 sequences, 5.5% to 7.5% seen once. The source is a male donor with ankylosing spondylitis. This sequence joins TRBV20-1 and TRBJ2-7; D is ambiguous. The sequenced sample consisted of blood, either unsorted or a sorted T cell fraction (not recorded which). The CDR3 is CSAGGGFYEQYF. Written as DNA, the CDR3 is TGCAGTGCCGGCGGCGGATTCTACGAGCAGTACTTC.